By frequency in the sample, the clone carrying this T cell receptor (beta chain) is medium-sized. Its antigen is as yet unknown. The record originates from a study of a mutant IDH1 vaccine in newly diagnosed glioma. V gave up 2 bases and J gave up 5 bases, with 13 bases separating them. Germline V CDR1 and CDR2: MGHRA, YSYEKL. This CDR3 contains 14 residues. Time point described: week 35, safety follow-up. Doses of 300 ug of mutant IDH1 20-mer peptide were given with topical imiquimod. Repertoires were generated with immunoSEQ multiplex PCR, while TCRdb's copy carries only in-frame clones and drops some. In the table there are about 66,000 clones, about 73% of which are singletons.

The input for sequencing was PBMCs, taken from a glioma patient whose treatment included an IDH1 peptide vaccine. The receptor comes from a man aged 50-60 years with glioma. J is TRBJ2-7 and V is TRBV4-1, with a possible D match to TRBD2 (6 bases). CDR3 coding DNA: TGCGCCAGCAGCCAATTTCGGGGGACGGACGAGCAGTACTTC. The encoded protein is CASSQFRGTDEQYF.